A selection of T cell receptor beta chains follows, all from one sample in a study of long-term antiretroviral therapy in people with HIV. Produced via immunoSEQ multiplex PCR; TCRdb's table is partial and in-frame only. The data hold approximately 13,000 clones, with 88% observed a single time. Sequenced here: unsorted PBMCs, sampled 2.1 years after starting antiretroviral therapy. The source is a woman in her 40s with HIV. The CDR3 runs from the conserved cysteine through the conserved F or W. D genes are given only for firm matches. Clone size is stated in some rows and not others, as once, few, many or a class when expanded.

14	TRBV13	TRBJ1-2	-	TRBD1	TGTGCCAGCAGCTTAAGGGACAGGGACTATGGCTACACCTTC	CASSLRDRDYGYTF
14	TRBV18	TRBJ1-1	-	TRBD1	TGTGCCAGCTCCATGGGACAGGGAAACACTGAAGCTTTCTTT	CASSMGQGNTEAFF
14	TRBV30	TRBJ2-1	-	TRBD1	TGTGCCTGGAGTGGGGACAGGGGTTACAATGAGCAGTTCTTC	CAWSGDRGYNEQFF
12	TRBV27	TRBJ1-6	-	-	TGTGCCAGCAGCCCCCCGGGGTCACCCCTCCACTTT	CASSPPGSPLHF
15	TRBV5-1	TRBJ1-6	-	TRBD1	TGCGCCAGCACCCTATCGGGACAGAATAATTCACCCCTCCACTTT	CASTLSGQNNSPLHF
14	TRBV6-6	TRBJ1-4	-	-	TGTGCCAGCAGTTACGGGGACACAAATGAAAAACTGTTTTTT	CASSYGDTNEKLFF
13	TRBV5-4	TRBJ1-2	-	TRBD1	TGTGCCAGCAGCCTTACAGGGGTTGGTGGCTACACCTTC	CASSLTGVGGYTF
14	TRBV30	TRBJ2-7	-	-	TGTGCCTGGAGCCCAATTCCGGGGGCGGGGGAGCAGTACTTC	CAWSPIPGAGEQYF
12	TRBV30	TRBJ2-5	-	-	TGTGCCTGGAGTCCAGGGGTAGAGACCCAGTACTTC	CAWSPGVETQYF
15	TRBV30	TRBJ2-5	-	-	TGTGCCTGGAGTTTACAGGGTTTACCCCAAGAGACCCAGTACTTC	CAWSLQGLPQETQYF
17	TRBV9	TRBJ1-2	-	TRBD1	TGTGCCAGCAGCACAGGGGGCCGACAGGGGACGAACTATGGCTACACCTTC	CASSTGGRQGTNYGYTF
15	TRBV9	TRBJ1-3	-	-	TGTGCCAGCAGCGTACGAGGGGGATCTGGAAACACCATATATTTT	CASSVRGGSGNTIYF
14	TRBV30	TRBJ2-7	-	TRBD2	TGTGCCTGGAGTCACCCGGGGGGTGGCTACGAGCAGTACTTC	CAWSHPGGGYEQYF
14	TRBV5-1	TRBJ2-5	-	TRBD1	TGCGCCAGCAGCGCGGGACAGGGGAGAGAGACCCAGTACTTC	CASSAGQGRETQYF
14	TRBV30	TRBJ1-2	-	-	TGTGCCTGGCAAGGCGGGAGAACAGTGGGTGGCTACACCTTC	CAWQGGRTVGGYTF
15	TRBV7-9	TRBJ2-2	-	-	TGTGCCAGCAGACCCATCCCCAGAGACACCGGGGAGCTGTTTTTT	CASRPIPRDTGELFF
13	TRBV6-5	TRBJ1-5	-	-	TGTGCCAGCAGTTACTCTCGACATCAGCCCCAGCATTTT	CASSYSRHQPQHF
14	TRBV27	TRBJ1-4	-	TRBD1	TGTGCCAGCAGCCCGACAGGGGGAAATGAAAAACTGTTTTTT	CASSPTGGNEKLFF
14	TRBV5-3	TRBJ1-1	-	-	TGTGCCAGAAGGCCGAACAGGCTTGGGACTGAAGCTTTCTTT	CARRPNRLGTEAFF
14	TRBV10-3	TRBJ2-3	-	TRBD1	TGTGCCACCGAACCGGGACAGGGGGCGAATACGCAGTATTTT	CATEPGQGANTQYF
11	TRBV29-1	TRBJ1-3	-	-	TGCAGCGTGGGGGGTGGAAACACCATATATTTT	CSVGGGNTIYF
13	TRBV29-1	TRBJ2-5	-	-	TGCAGCGCCACCCACCTCAACCAAGAGACCCAGTACTTC	CSATHLNQETQYF
15	TRBV19	TRBJ1-5	-	-	TGTGCCAGTAGTATACGGGGGCGCGGCAATCAGCCCCAGCATTTT	CASSIRGRGNQPQHF
13	TRBV29-1	TRBJ2-3	once	-	TGCAGCGTTGCAAGGGGGAACACAGATACGCAGTATTTT	CSVARGNTDTQYF
14	TRBV29-1	TRBJ2-1	-	-	TGCAGCGTTGCGGGACTCCATGCCGACAATGAGCAGTTCTTC	CSVAGLHADNEQFF
15	TRBV30	TRBJ2-1	-	-	TGTGCCTGGAGTGTAGGTTTCAAGGGAGCGCAGGGGCAGTTCTTC	CAWSVGFKGAQGQFF
18	TRBV9	TRBJ1-3	-	-	TGTGCCAGCAGCGATCCCCGGCCGATGAGGAGTCTTGGAAACACCATATATTTT	CASSDPRPMRSLGNTIYF
15	TRBV9	TRBJ1-5	-	-	TGTGCCAGCAGCGTAGACCCCTCAAGCAATCAGCCCCAGCATTTT	CASSVDPSSNQPQHF
14	TRBV10-3	TRBJ1-1	-	TRBD1	TGTGCCATCAGTTCGGGACAGGGGAACACTGAAGCTTTCTTT	CAISSGQGNTEAFF
14	TRBV5-1	TRBJ2-7	-	-	TGCGCCAGCAGCTTGCTCACGGGACCCTACGAGCAGTACTTC	CASSLLTGPYEQYF
16	TRBV2	TRBJ1-2	-	-	TGTGCCAGCAGTCCTTCCACAGGCCTACTTAACTATGGCTACACCTTC	CASSPSTGLLNYGYTF
16	TRBV6-5	TRBJ2-3	-	TRBD1	TGTGCCAGCAGTTTCGGACAGGGGGCTGGCACAGATACGCAGTATTTT	CASSFGQGAGTDTQYF
15	TRBV19	TRBJ1-6	-	TRBD1	TGTGCCAGTAGTTCGGGACAGGACGATAATTCACCCCTCCACTTT	CASSSGQDDNSPLHF
13	TRBV6-5	TRBJ2-5	-	-	TGTGCCAGCAGGAGAGGGGGGCAGGAGACCCAGTACTTC	CASRRGGQETQYF
12	TRBV30	TRBJ1-2	-	-	TGTGCCTGGAGTGTGATGGGTGAAGGCTACACCTTC	CAWSVMGEGYTF
15	TRBV2	TRBJ2-4	-	-	TGTGCCAGCAGCGACTTTCGTCAGGCCAAAAACATTCAGTACTTC	CASSDFRQAKNIQYF
16	TRBV29-1	TRBJ1-1	few	-	TGCAGCGTTGAAGGGGGGGATGGACAGAGGAACACTGAAGCTTTCTTT	CSVEGGDGQRNTEAFF
15	TRBV6-5	TRBJ1-1	-	TRBD1	TGTGCCAGCCTGCTTAATTACAGGGGAAACACTGAAGCTTTCTTT	CASLLNYRGNTEAFF
14	TRBV7-8	TRBJ1-1	-	-	TGTGCCAGCAGCCCGGGAGTAGGGGGCACTGAAGCTTTCTTT	CASSPGVGGTEAFF
12	TRBV5-1	TRBJ1-2	once	TRBD1	TGCGCCAGCACCTCGGACAGGGCCGGCTACACCTTC	CASTSDRAGYTF
15	TRBV7-9	TRBJ1-3	-	-	TGTGCCAGCAGCTACTGGGCGAGCTCTGGAAACACCATATATTTT	CASSYWASSGNTIYF
14	TRBV27	TRBJ2-5	-	TRBD1	TGTGCCAGCAGTTGGGGACAGGGGGGAGAGACCCAGTACTTC	CASSWGQGGETQYF
15	TRBV27	TRBJ1-1	-	TRBD1	TGTGCCAGCAGTCGACAGGGGGTGATGAACACTGAAGCTTTCTTT	CASSRQGVMNTEAFF
14	TRBV5-1	TRBJ2-5	-	-	TGCGCCAGCAGCTTGGTGACAGTCCAAGAGACCCAGTACTTC	CASSLVTVQETQYF
13	TRBV7-2	TRBJ1-5	-	-	TGTGCCAGCAGCTTCGAAGGGGGGGGGCCCCAGCATTTT	CASSFEGGGPQHF
15	TRBV28	TRBJ1-2	-	-	TGTGCCAGCGGGTCGTCAAGGGCGGGAGACTATGGCTACACCTTC	CASGSSRAGDYGYTF
14	TRBV7-9	TRBJ1-4	few	-	TGTGCCAGCACCCTCGGGGCGCGAGGTGAAAAACTGTTTTTT	CASTLGARGEKLFF
13	TRBV6-1	TRBJ2-7	-	-	TGTGCCAGCAGTGACCTGTTAAATTACGAGCAGTACTTC	CASSDLLNYEQYF
19	TRBV4-3	TRBJ2-3	-	TRBD2	TGCGCCAGCAGCCAAGCAATATCGTCGGCGGGGGGGCCTACAGATACGCAGTATTTT	CASSQAISSAGGPTDTQYF
11	TRBV28	TRBJ1-2	-	-	TGTGCCAGCAGCGCTACCTATGGCTACACCTTC	CASSATYGYTF
16	TRBV18	TRBJ1-3	-	TRBD1	TGTGCCAGCTCACCACCGACGGGACAGGGGCGAAACACCATATATTTT	CASSPPTGQGRNTIYF
16	TRBV4-1	TRBJ1-4	-	-	TGCGCCAGCAGCCGCAGATCTGACAGAAGCAATGAAAAACTGTTTTTT	CASSRRSDRSNEKLFF
12	TRBV30	TRBJ2-5	few	-	TGTGCCTGGAGTCGACAGCAAGAGACCCAGTACTTC	CAWSRQQETQYF
16	TRBV27	TRBJ2-5	-	-	TGTGCCAGCAGTTTGGGAGGGGGGCCCGGTGGGATGACCCAGTACTTC	CASSLGGGPGGMTQYF
15	TRBV6-5	TRBJ1-2	few	-	TGTGCCAGCGTTGGGGGGAAGGGAACGAACTATGGCTACACCTTC	CASVGGKGTNYGYTF